One sample yielded the 8 T cell receptor beta chains listed below, sequenced in a study of T cells after yellow fever vaccination. TCRdb re-called the 5' RACE reads with MiXCR, one entry per CDR3 protein. This table has approximately 47,000 distinct CDR3 sequences, 5.5% to 8% appearing once. Sequencing used PBMCs, either bulk or a sorted T-cell subset (CD4+, CD8+, memory, or dextramer-sorted; not recorded which), obtained 45 days after the yellow fever booster vaccination. These receptors were collected from a man aged 25-45 years who received the YFV17D yellow fever vaccine.

This clonotype appeared many times. This rearrangement joins TRBV6-2 or TRBV6-3 to TRBJ2-7; TRBD2 is a possible D gene (6 bases). Per the germline V gene, CDR1 is MNHEY and CDR2 is SVGEGT. The CDR3 spans 13 residues. The V gene lost 7 bases and the J gene lost 6 bases, with 16 bases spanning the gap. The CDR3 DNA is TGTGCCAGCACCCTCTACGGGCGGGGCGAGCAGTACTTC. Residues: CASTLYGRGEQYF.

On this clonotype: One end of the junction is discordant with germline, which a read error may explain. The V and J genes are TRBV10-3 and TRBJ2-5, with D perhaps matching TRBD1 or TRBD2 (5 bases each). CDR1 is ENHRY and CDR2 is SYGVKD in the germline V gene. This CDR3 is built from 19 residues. CDR3 nucleotide sequence: TGTGCCTTCAGTTGGGACCGCTGGGGCAGGCAGAAGTACCAAGAGACCCAGTACTTC. Translated: CAFSWDRWGRQKYQETQYF.

This clonotype has ten or more counts. The J gene is TRBJ2-7, the V gene TRBV5-1; D is possibly TRBD1 (5 bases). V was cut by 0 bases and J by 4 bases, with 5 bases left in between. The CDR3 has 12 amino acids. Looked up from germline, CDR1 is SGHRS and CDR2 is YFSETQ. DNA of the CDR3: TGCGCCAGCAGCTTGGAGGGGTACGAGCAGTACTTC. Translation gives CASSLEGYEQYF.

This clonotype was seen at least ten times. The chain joins TRBV24-1 to TRBJ2-1; 8 bases match TRBD2. CDR1 and CDR2 (germline): KGHDR, SFDVKD. V was clipped by 5 bases and J by 0 bases; unmatched bases: 14. The CDR3 has 19 amino acids. The CDR3 nucleotides are TGTGCCACCAGTGCCGGTGTCGGGGGGGATTGGCGCTCCTACAATGAGCAGTTCTTC. It is translated as CATSAGVGGDWRSYNEQFF.

This clonotype has ten or more counts. The chain has TRBV20-1 and TRBJ2-5, with 11 bases lining up with TRBD2. V was pared by 6 bases and J by 5 bases, with 11 bases of the junction left unmatched. The CDR3 contains 15 residues. From germline, CDR1 is DFQATT and CDR2 SNEGSKA (reference sequence). In DNA, the CDR3 is TGCAGTGCCAAGCTAGCGGGAGGTGGACGGGAGACCCAGTACTTC. Its protein is CSAKLAGGGRETQYF.

A word on this clonotype: This may be a read error, as it is one base from a much larger clone. J is TRBJ1-1 and V is TRBV9; D call uncertain. Germline V lookup: CDR1 SGDLS, CDR2 YYNGEE. This CDR3 is 13 amino acids long. CDR3 residues: CASSVVANTAAFF. The CDR3 coding sequence is TGTGCCAGCAGCGTAGTTGCGAACACTGCAGCTTTCTTT.

This clonotype was recorded at least ten times. The chain couples TRBV11-2 to TRBJ2-1; possibly TRBD1 for D (5 bases). The CDR3 is made up of 17 amino acids. Trimming pared 1 base from V and 7 bases from J, leaving 20 bases between. Germline V gives CDR1 SGHAT, CDR2 FQNNGV. DNA for the CDR3: TGTGCCAGCAGCTTAGTGGCAGGGCTTTTCTTAGGGAATGAGCAGTTCTTC. It translates to CASSLVAGLFLGNEQFF.

The chain has TRBV20-1 and TRBJ2-5; 14 nucleotides match TRBD2. After removal of 6 bases from V and 5 bases from J, the junction contained 11 bases not matched to a gene. CDR1 is DFQATT and CDR2 is SNEGSKA in the germline V gene (reference sequence). The CDR3 sequence is 16 residues long. The CDR3 nucleotides are TGCAGTGCAGGGACTAGCGGGAGTGGGGGCTTCGAGACCCAGTACTTC. It encodes CSAGTSGSGGFETQYF.